This T cell receptor beta chain was sequenced during a study of blood T cell repertoires in COVID-19 (dated by TCRdb to the early 2020s). Background on the whole study: Samples from collaborators originated in the United States, Italy and Spain and spanned both the acute and convalescent phases of COVID-19. The material from the prospective study consisted of cDNA or gDNA derived from T cells, B-cell-depleted T cells, or PBMCs. The dataset comprised deeply sampled blood TCRbeta repertoires from subjects exposed to, actively infected with, or recovered from COVID-19. The repertoires were made available in a free public database intended to serve as a resource for research on the immune response to SARS-CoV-2. The samples were drawn from the first 160 participants of the ongoing ImmuneRACE study and from under 1,500 subjects provided by 6 global collaborators. A de-identified subject ID, COVID-19 status, age in years and sex were almost always included in the sample metadata. Where HLA class I and class II types were available, the types were taken from metadata supplied by the sample provider, not from assay-based typing. Findings and caveats that apply to the study as a whole: Clinical and demographic metadata were provided uncurated, with the amount varying by source and participant.

TCRbeta CDR3 regions were amplified from genomic DNA by means of the immunoSEQ Assay, a bias-controlled multiplex PCR. For the original study's pipeline: The number of nucleated cells in each sample was estimated from the amplification of reference gene primers within the assay. Sequence reads were collapsed and filtered to measure the absolute abundance of every unique TCRbeta CDR3 rearrangement. For each sample, productive Simpson clonality was calculated as the square root of Simpson's diversity index over productive rearrangements. This is the immuneACCESS table as TCRdb keeps it, with only in-frame sequences that have V and J called. A part of the clones is gone; compared with another copy, unresolved V genes explain less than half, and the rest is unexplained. V, J and clone size reflect that table, while D and trimming were determined from the DNA. The sample table records 25,000 to 30,000 clones; 81% of these occur just once. The biggest ten clones account for roughly a sixth of the sample.

The collaborating institutions used their own protocols to collect whole blood in K2EDTA tubes. Collaborator samples were shipped for TCRbeta analysis as frozen whole blood, isolated PBMCs, or DNA extracted from either sample type. V loses 3 bases, J loses 0 bases, and the germline ends lie 11 bases apart. In the germline V gene, CDR1 corresponds to KGHDR and CDR2 to SFDVKD. The CDR3 covers 16 residues, taking in both the cysteine and the phenylalanine. The CDR3 DNA has 48 bases and is translated from base 1. A remark on this clone: Its antigen is not yet known. Nothing much larger sits one base from this clone, and base qualities are not available.

Sample: peripheral blood. The V and J genes are TRBV24-1 and TRBJ2-4; the D gene cannot be named for sure. The TCR originated in a woman aged 60-70 years with acute or convalescent COVID-19. The nucleotide sequence reads TGTGCCACCAGTGATACGACTTCACTAGCCAAAAACATTCAGTACTTC. It translates to CATSDTTSLAKNIQYF.